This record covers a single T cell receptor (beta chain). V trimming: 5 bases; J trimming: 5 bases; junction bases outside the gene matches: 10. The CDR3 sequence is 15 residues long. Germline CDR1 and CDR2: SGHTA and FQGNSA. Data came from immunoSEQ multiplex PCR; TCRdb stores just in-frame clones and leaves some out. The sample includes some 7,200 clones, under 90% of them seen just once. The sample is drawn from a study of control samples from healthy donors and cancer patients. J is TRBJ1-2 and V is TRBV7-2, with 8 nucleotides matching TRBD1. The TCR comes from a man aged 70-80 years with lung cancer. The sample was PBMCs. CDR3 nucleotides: TGTGCCAGCAGCCGTAACTCCGGGACAGGTTATGGCTACACCTTC. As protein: CASSRNSGTGYGYTF.